These 31 T cell receptor beta chains were all obtained from the same sample, sequenced in a study of cytomegalovirus exposure and HLA in healthy donors. Both 60 Vbeta primers and 13 Jbeta primers went into the PCR. Clones were read by immunoSEQ multiplex PCR, and TCRdb kept only the in-frame ones, dropping some. The sample holds 150,000 or so clones, around three quarters seen once. Sequenced material: PBMCs. The receptors were sampled from a woman between 40 and 55 years old in good health and CMV-seronegative.

V is TRBV5-5 and J is TRBJ2-5; TRBD1 aligns across 9 bases. The CDR3 contains 15 residues. The junction had 5 bases not matched to a gene; V was cut back by 0 bases and J by 5 bases. CDR1 and CDR2 from the germline V gene are SGHKS and YYEKEE (reference sequence). This CDR3 reads CASSLDRGRSETQYF. The CDR3 nucleotides are TGTGCCAGCAGCTTGGACAGGGGGCGCAGCGAGACCCAGTACTTC.

The V and J genes are TRBV10-3 and TRBJ1-4, with 9 bases lining up with TRBD1. The ends lost 0 bases at V and 3 bases at J; junction bases unmatched: 8. This CDR3 is 18 amino acids long. Germline-derived CDR1 and CDR2 are ENHRY and SYGVKD. The CDR3 loop is CAISESRGQGAANEKLFF. The CDR3 DNA reads as TGTGCCATCAGTGAGTCTCGGGGACAGGGCGCAGCTAATGAAAAACTGTTTTTT.

This clone was seen only a few times. The rearrangement links TRBV27 to TRBJ1-4, with TRBD1 as a possible D gene (6 bases). Germline V gene sequence: CDR1 MNHEY, CDR2 SMNVEV (reference sequence). V gave up 6 bases and J gave up 4 bases, with 12 bases separating them. The CDR3 loop spans 14 amino acids. CDR3 loop: CASRGEGVNEKLFF. The CDR3 coding sequence is TGTGCCAGCAGGGGGGAGGGGGTTAATGAAAAACTGTTTTTT.

The genes are TRBV6-1 and TRBJ1-6; 10 bases fit TRBD1. This CDR3 spans 17 amino acids. V dropped 4 bases and J dropped 4; count of bases not matched to a gene: 7. Germline lookup yields CDR1 MNHNS and CDR2 SASEGT. CDR3 in DNA: TGTGCCAGCAGTGGACCTCCGGGACAGGGGTATAATTCACCCCTCCACTTT. It translates to CASSGPPGQGYNSPLHF.

The V and J genes are TRBV19 and TRBJ1-1, with 7 positions matching TRBD1. The CDR3 totals 13 residues. J lost 5 bases, V lost 5 bases, and 5 bases had no gene match. Germline assignment: CDR1 LNHDA and CDR2 SQIVND (reference sequence). CDR3 amino acids: CASSGQAVTEAFF. The CDR3 DNA is TGTGCCAGTAGTGGACAGGCGGTAACTGAAGCTTTCTTT.

The genes are TRBV5-8 and TRBJ2-6; D is perhaps TRBD1 (5 bases). Trimming left V 2 bases short and J 4 bases short, with 10 bases between. Germline lookup yields CDR1 SGHTS and CDR2 YDEGEE. The CDR3 sequence is 15 residues long. The CDR3 DNA is TGTGCCAGCAGCTTCAGGGTATCAGGGGCCAACGTCCTGACTTTC. It specifies CASSFRVSGANVLTF.

The chain joins TRBV6-4 to TRBJ2-1, with a possible D match to TRBD2 (6 bases). Germline V gene sequence: CDR1 MRHNA, CDR2 SNTAGT. The CDR3 has 12 amino acids. Trimming shortened V by 6 bases and J by 9 bases, and 12 bases separated the two germline ends. Here the CDR3 reads CASSRLDGEQFF. CDR3 DNA: TGTGCCAGCAGCCGACTAGACGGTGAGCAGTTCTTC.

With regard to this clone: Other DNA sequences in the sample encode the same CDR3. The rearrangement uses TRBV5-1 and TRBJ2-3; 7 nucleotides line up with TRBD2. This CDR3 region has 13 residues. V shed 0 bases, J shed 5 bases, and the junction held 0 bases outside the gene matches. CDR1 is SGHRS and CDR2 is YFSETQ in the germline V gene. CDR3 bases: TGCGCCAGCAGCTTGGCGGGGGGAGATACGCAGTATTTT. Translating it yields CASSLAGGDTQYF.

This chain joins TRBV13 and TRBJ1-5; TRBD1 agrees at 12 bases. Trimming took 3 bases from V and 2 from J; bases not matched to a gene: 8. This CDR3 comprises 18 residues. The germline gives CDR1 PRHDT, CDR2 FYEKMQ (reference sequence). The CDR3 is CASSFSGTGGAGNQPQHF. CDR3 sequence (DNA): TGTGCCAGCAGCTTCTCCGGGACAGGGGGCGCGGGCAATCAGCCCCAGCATTTT.

The rearrangement uses TRBV5-6 and TRBJ2-7, with D maybe TRBD1 (6 bases). Per germline, CDR1 SGHDT and CDR2 YYEEEE. Trimming took 4 bases from V and 3 from J, leaving 23 bases between them. This CDR3 has 17 residues. The CDR3 DNA reads as TGTGCCAGCAGCCAACGAGGCCTACAGGGAGAAGACTACGAGCAGTACTTC. Its translation: CASSQRGLQGEDYEQYF.

This clone has a handful of counts. J is TRBJ2-3 and V is TRBV27; D perhaps matches TRBD1 (5 bases). The CDR3 runs 14 residues. Germline V gene data show CDR1 as MNHEY and CDR2 as SMNVEV (reference sequence). Trimming cost V 5 bases and J 1 base, with 10 bases left between them. CDR3 residues: CASSPPRGTDTQYF. CDR3 nucleotides: TGTGCCAGCAGTCCCCCCAGGGGCACAGATACGCAGTATTTT.

CDR3 DNA: TGTGCCAGCAGTGACCCCGGGAGGAGCTATGGCTACACCTTC. Protein: CASSDPGRSYGYTF. The rearrangement uses TRBV6-6 and TRBJ1-2; D is uncertain. CDR3 length: 14 residues. The V end lost 5 bases, the J end lost 4 bases, and 14 bases lay between the germline ends. Germline loops: CDR1 MNHNY, CDR2 SVGAGI (reference sequence).

This clone was detected once. V usage is TRBV7-8 and J usage is TRBJ2-7, with 7 nucleotides matching TRBD1. V trimming: 2 bases; J trimming: 4 bases; junction bases outside the gene matches: 5. Germline assignment: CDR1 SGHVS and CDR2 FQNEAQ. CDR3 length: 14 residues. CDR3 sequence: CASSLLGGAYEQYF. DNA for the CDR3: TGTGCCAGCAGCTTATTAGGGGGCGCGTACGAGCAGTACTTC. Together with reference TRBV7-8 and TRBJ2-7, the CDR3 gives the full variable domain: GAGVSQSPRYKVAKRGQDVALRCDPISGHVSLFWYQQALGQGPEFLTYFQNEAQLDKSGLPSDRFFAERPEGSVSTLKIQRTQQEDSAVYLCASSLLGGAYEQYFGPGTRLTVT.

The chain joins TRBV6-5 to TRBJ2-1; 11 bases match TRBD2. J was trimmed by 6 bases and V by 4 bases; bases with no gene match: 8. Germline assignment: CDR1 MNHEY and CDR2 SVGAGI. CDR3 length: 16 amino acids. DNA of the CDR3: TGTGCCAGCAGTTCGATAACTAGCGGGGGTTTCAATGAGCAGTTCTTC. Encoded protein: CASSSITSGGFNEQFF.

V is TRBV12-1 and J is TRBJ2-4; whether TRBD2, the table's D call, matches the DNA was not checked. TRBV12-1 is a known pseudogene. CDR3 size: 15 residues. The CDR3 here is CASSFVAGGRDIQYF. DNA for the CDR3: TGTGCCAGCAGCTTTGTCGCGGGGGGGCGGGACATTCAGTACTTC.

The V and J genes are TRBV19 and TRBJ2-3; possibly TRBD2 for D (5 bases). The CDR3 is made up of 16 amino acids. The germline gives CDR1 LNHDA, CDR2 SQIVND (reference sequence). V was pared by 5 bases and J by 0 bases, with 15 bases between. The chain's CDR3 is CASSGGLGPSTDTQYF. The CDR3 bases are TGTGCCAGTAGTGGCGGGCTTGGACCCAGCACAGATACGCAGTATTTT.

The CDR3 protein is CASSESGQGRSGANVLTF. The CDR3 DNA reads TGCGCCAGCAGTGAATCAGGACAGGGACGGTCTGGGGCCAACGTCCTGACTTTC. The chain has TRBV10-1 and TRBJ2-6, with 8 bases aligning to TRBD1. The J segment lost 1 base and the V segment lost 3 bases, leaving 8 bases of the junction unmatched. The CDR3 consists of 18 residues. Germline values: CDR1 WNHNN, CDR2 SYGVQD (reference sequence).

This rearrangement joins TRBV9 to TRBJ2-2; the match to TRBD2 covers 8 bases. CDR3 size: 15 residues. The V gene's germline CDR1 is SGDLS and CDR2 YYNGEE. The V gene end was trimmed by 4 bases and the J gene end by 1 base; junction bases not matched to a gene: 3. As DNA, the CDR3 is TGTGCCAGCAGCCTGAGCGGGGGGAACACCGGGGAGCTGTTTTTT. Residues: CASSLSGGNTGELFF.

The count of this clone is one. This chain connects TRBV30 to TRBJ1-5; 7 nucleotides line up with TRBD1. Germline trimming cut 0 bases from V and 2 bases from J; bases unmatched to any gene: 4. Germline lookup yields CDR1 GTSNPN and CDR2 SVGIG (reference sequence). There are 15 residues in the CDR3. The CDR3 DNA reads TGTGCCTGGAGTGTACTGGGGACAGGCAATCAGCCCCAGCATTTT. It yields the protein CAWSVLGTGNQPQHF.

The V call is TRBV7-2, the J call TRBJ2-3; TRBD1 matches at 8 bases. The CDR3 extends over 17 amino acids. Germline loops: CDR1 SGHTA, CDR2 FQGNSA. V lost 5 bases and J lost 0; bases outside the gene matches: 10. CDR3 DNA sequence: TGTGCCAGCAGCACGTGGACAGGGTTCCGTAGCACAGATACGCAGTATTTT. Protein: CASSTWTGFRSTDTQYF.

CDR3 loop: CASRRLAGEDKNIQYF. DNA of the CDR3: TGTGCCAGCAGAAGACTAGCGGGAGAGGACAAAAACATTCAGTACTTC. This rearrangement joins TRBV7-9 to TRBJ2-4, with 12 nucleotides matching TRBD2. With 6 bases clipped from V and 3 bases from J, the junction kept 6 bases outside the gene matches. Germline V gene sequence: CDR1 SEHNR, CDR2 FQNEAQ (reference sequence). This CDR3 region has 16 residues.

This sequence joins TRBV29-1 and TRBJ1-5, with D perhaps TRBD1 (6 bases). The CDR3 is made up of 14 amino acids. V was pared by 7 bases and J by 5 bases, with 18 bases between. CDR1 and CDR2 (germline): SQVTM, ANQGSEA. The CDR3 sequence: CSALTGSEDQPQHF. CDR3 coding DNA: TGCAGCGCCCTTACAGGGTCGGAGGATCAGCCCCAGCATTTT.

This chain links TRBV5-1 with TRBJ1-1; no clear D gene. The CDR3 spans 12 residues. Trimming stripped 2 bases from V and 5 bases from J, with 7 bases between. CDR1 is SGHRS and CDR2 is YFSETQ in the germline V gene. The DNA of the CDR3 is TGCGCCAGCAGCTTCGATACAACTGAAGCTTTCTTT. Translating gives CASSFDTTEAFF. Drawing the rest from reference TRBV5-1 and TRBJ1-1, the complete variable domain is KAGVTQTPRYLIKTRGQQVTLSCSPISGHRSVSWYQQTPGQGLQFLFEYFSETQRNKGNFPGRFSGRQFSNSRSEMNVSTLELGDSALYLCASSFDTTEAFFGQGTRLTVV.

This clone has just a few counts. V gene TRBV5-6 combines with J gene TRBJ2-1, with D uncertain. Germline-derived CDR1 and CDR2 are SGHDT and YYEEEE. V was clipped by 0 bases and J by 4 bases, with 11 bases between them. The CDR3 is 15 amino acids. CDR3 coding DNA: TGTGCCAGCAGCTTGGTTTCCAGAGCGTACAATGAGCAGTTCTTC. Residues: CASSLVSRAYNEQFF.

This clone was counted only a few times. The chain links TRBV6-1 to TRBJ1-4; 7 bases align to TRBD1. V shed 4 bases, J shed 5 bases, and the junction held 1 base outside the gene matches. The CDR3 contains 13 residues. Looked up from germline, CDR1 is MNHNS and CDR2 is SASEGT. In DNA form, the CDR3 reads TGTGCCAGCAGTGGGGGACAGAATGAAAAACTGTTTTTT. It yields the protein CASSGGQNEKLFF.

In nucleotides, the CDR3 is TGTGCCAGCAGCCTTCGACAGTTAACCTACGAGCAGTACTTC. It translates to CASSLRQLTYEQYF. The J gene is TRBJ2-7, the V gene TRBV7-6; tentative D call: TRBD1 (5 bases). Germline CDR1 is SGHVS and CDR2 is FNYEAQ. The CDR3 is 14 residues long. V gave up 5 bases and J gave up 2 bases, with 13 bases separating them.

This clone was observed a handful of times. This sequence joins TRBV27 and TRBJ2-7; TRBD1 matches 10 bases. From germline, CDR1 is MNHEY and CDR2 SMNVEV (reference sequence). V shed 5 bases and J 3 bases; nucleotides not matched to a gene: 16. CDR3 length: 18 amino acids. Written as DNA, the CDR3 is TGTGCCAGCAGTAGGAACCCTATTCTCGGGACAGGGGACTACGAGCAGTACTTC. It encodes CASSRNPILGTGDYEQYF.

J is TRBJ2-2 and V is TRBV5-6; TRBD1 aligns across 7 bases. The length of the CDR3 is 16 residues. The germline CDR1 and CDR2 sequences are SGHDT and YYEEEE. The J segment lost 4 bases and the V segment lost 4 bases, leaving 10 bases of the junction unmatched. In nucleotides, the CDR3 is TGTGCCAGCAGCATTACCGGGACAGCAACCACCGGGGAGCTGTTTTTT. This gives the protein CASSITGTATTGELFF.

The chain couples TRBV19 to TRBJ1-2, with a weak D call TRBD1 (5 bases). Trimming removed 2 bases from V and 3 bases from J, with 19 bases in between. CDR1 and CDR2 (germline): LNHDA, SQIVND (reference sequence). This CDR3 is 17 amino acids long. The CDR3, as DNA: TGTGCCAGTAGTATAATCGGGGACGGAGGAGGGTACTATGGCTACACCTTC. Translation: CASSIIGDGGGYYGYTF.

J is TRBJ2-7 and V is TRBV29-1; 13 positions match TRBD2. Germline V gene data show CDR1 as SQVTM and CDR2 as ANQGSEA. The ends lost 2 bases at V and 9 bases at J; junction bases unmatched: 7. This CDR3 comprises 14 residues. The CDR3 bases are TGCAGCGTTGAAACGACTAGCGGGAGGAGCGGGCAGTACTTC. Amino acid sequence: CSVETTSGRSGQYF.

The V call is TRBV4-1, the J call TRBJ2-7; 10 nucleotides align to TRBD2. This CDR3 is built from 18 residues. Trimming removed 0 bases from V and 5 bases from J; junction bases left unmatched: 13. CDR1 is MGHRA, CDR2 YSYEKL, per germline. CDR3: CASSQELAGPSGGDEQYF. CDR3 DNA: TGCGCCAGCAGCCAAGAACTAGCGGGGCCATCAGGGGGGGACGAGCAGTACTTC.